This TCR beta chain appears in the sequencing data of a study of blood T cell repertoires in COVID-19. Across the study: Italy, Spain and the United States were the sources of the convalescent and acute COVID-19 samples.

The authors' processing: For nucleated cells, counts were estimated from reference gene primer amplification. Assay used: immunoSEQ multiplex PCR; TCRdb lists only in-frame clones, some missing. The V and J calls and clone size were taken over from that table, and D and trimming were inferred from the DNA. The table has over 120,000 clones, about 86% seen once. This sequence originates from an older woman with acute or convalescent COVID-19. Input material: peripheral blood.

This CDR3 reads CASSLGAELYGYTF. CDR3 in DNA: TGTGCCAGCAGCTTAGGGGCAGAACTCTATGGCTACACCTTC. The chain uses TRBV7-2 and TRBJ1-2; D not resolved. The CDR3 runs 14 residues. Looked up from germline, CDR1 is SGHTA and CDR2 is FQGNSA. Between the trimmed V and J ends, which lost 1 base and 4 bases, there was a span of 10 bases.